Presented here are 2 T cell receptor beta chains from one specimen sequenced in a study of cytomegalovirus exposure and HLA in healthy donors. PCR employed 60 Vbeta and 13 Jbeta primers. Some clones are missing from TCRdb's copy, which holds only in-frame ones; the method was immunoSEQ multiplex PCR. The top ten clones hold about 7.5% of a sample with about 140,000 clones, 75% to 90% of them seen once. The sequenced sample was PBMCs. All receptors derive from a woman aged 45 to 65 in good health and CMV-seropositive.

This clone is a singleton in its sample. The chain has TRBV7-9 and TRBJ1-1; D might be TRBD1 (5 bases). Germline CDR1 and CDR2: SEHNR and FQNEAQ (reference sequence). V was shortened by 2 bases and J by 3 bases, with 10 bases between the two germline ends. CDR3 length equals 14 residues. The CDR3 loop reads CASSLLGGDTEAFF. The CDR3, as DNA: TGTGCCAGCAGCTTATTGGGAGGGGACACTGAAGCTTTCTTT.

For the CDR3, the DNA is TGTGCCAGCAGCGTAGAAGGGACTAGCGGATACGAGCAGTACTTC. It codes for CASSVEGTSGYEQYF. The chain carries TRBV9 and TRBJ2-7, with TRBD2 matching over 11 bases. V shed 0 bases and J 4 bases; nucleotides not matched to a gene: 3. In germline, CDR1 is SGDLS, CDR2 YYNGEE. The CDR3 extends over 15 amino acids. The full variable domain, its missing parts supplied by reference TRBV9 and TRBJ2-7, is DSGVTQTPKHLITATGQRVTLRCSPRSGDLSVYWYQQSLDQGLQFLIQYYNGEERAKGNILERFSAQQFPDLHSELNLSSLELGDSALYFCASSVEGTSGYEQYFGPGTRLTVT.